The T cell receptor (beta chain) described here comes from a study of early T cells in non-severe SARS-CoV-2 infection. Background on the study: From unsorted whole blood, bulk RNA was sequenced, and the chains remained unpaired.

This clonotype showed up many times. Researchers tagged individual cDNA molecules with unique molecular identifiers. Using its own MiXCR run on the 5' RACE reads, TCRdb lists one record per CDR3 protein. The data contain around 63,000 distinct CDR3 sequences, 4.5% to 7.5% of them singletons. The CDR3 length is 14 residues. Trimming shortened V by 0 bases and J by 6 bases, and 6 bases separated the two germline ends. CDR1 LGHNA and CDR2 YNFKEQ come from the germline V gene. J is TRBJ1-6 and V is TRBV4-2, with D hard to call. This receptor was taken from an adult who was a healthcare worker with PCR-confirmed SARS-CoV-2 infection or an uninfected control (not recorded which). Sequences were derived from whole blood, sampled at baseline. CDR3 in DNA: TGTGCCAGCAGCCAAGATTCAGTTAATTCACCCCTCCACTTT. Protein sequence: CASSQDSVNSPLHF.